This T cell receptor (beta chain) was documented in a study of shared clonotypes between healthy human individuals (TCRdb year 2020). General notes on the study: The cohort included three men and a couple of women between 18 and 49 years of age. Libraries were prepared and TCR repertoires were sequenced by different laboratories using diverse techniques, in order to increase sequencing depth and limit assay-specific biases. For each donor, CD4 naive and CD4 memory were each given three plates, CD8 naive was given two plates, and CD8 memory was given one plate. The study deeply sequenced blood TCR repertoires of about 5 healthy adults to estimate repertoire size and the extent of clonotype sharing between individuals. Between about 0.8 and 9 billion PBMCs per donor were obtained by leukapheresis.

TCR CDR3 regions were amplified from genomic DNA by multiplex PCR using the deep immunoSEQ assay. Extracted genomic DNA from each cell subset was spread evenly across all wells of several immunoSEQ 96-well plates, with each plate serving as a replicate. For sorted subsets, each replicate PCR was loaded with around 220 ng genomic DNA, equivalent to 25,000 to 35,000 T cell genomes. Purified libraries were quantified with a Qubit 3.0 fluorometer, sized on a Bioanalyzer 2100, and re-quantified with the KAPA Library Quantification kit. Each immunoSEQ 96-well plate was sequenced on its own single-read 150-cycle Illumina NextSeq 550 flow cell. The authors processed their data as follows. Because only junctional sequences without quality scores were contained in the immunoSEQ output, filtering matching that applied to full-length reads could not be performed. Sequences were annotated with PyIR, a Python wrapper for IgBLAST v1.9, using IMGT germline references to assign V/J genes and CDR3. Reads were removed for weak V/J assignments (E-value above 1e-6), missing CDR3, stop codons, out-of-frame junctions, or ambiguous translated residues. A V3J clonotype was defined by an identical inferred V gene, J gene, and CDR3 amino acid sequence. Percentage overlap between repertoires was calculated by dividing the number of shared unique clonotypes by the size of the smaller repertoire. Richness of each repertoire was evaluated using RTK rarefaction, the Chao1 estimator, and Recon v2.1 estimates of unobserved clonotypes. OLGA was used to compute generation probabilities for all TCRbeta clonotypes that the gDNA method yielded from a few donors. The table was pulled from immuneACCESS by TCRdb, which kept in-frame rearrangements only. Such tables lose some clones; where checked, under half of the loss comes from unresolved V genes, and the rest has no known cause. V and J calls and clone size are copied from that table; D and trimming were computed from the DNA. For this sample there are millions of clones; about 95% appear just once. The ten largest clones capture around 1.1% of the sample.

Remarks on this clone: The specificity of this receptor is unknown. The sample holds no much larger clone one base away, and base qualities are not on file.

CD8 naive samples were obtained by positive selection for CCR7 among CD45RO-negative cells, yielding a CD45RA+CCR7+ population from which TemRA cells were excluded. Healthy HIV-negative adults with no recently reported acute infections or vaccinations were included as donors. Only Caucasian adults living in Nashville, Tennessee, USA were represented among the donors. Blood was collected by leukapheresis, and PBMCs were isolated by Ficoll-Histopaque density gradient centrifugation and then cryopreserved in liquid nitrogen vapor phase. Analytical flow cytometry was used to check the purity and quantity of every magnetically sorted T cell population. Genomic DNA was isolated from each sorted fraction and quantified by UV absorbance on a Nanodrop 2000c. CDR1 and CDR2 (MGHRA, YSYEKL) derive from the germline V gene. Cut back by 3 bases and 7 bases, the V and J ends lie 16 bases apart. From the cysteine through the phenylalanine, the CDR3 covers 15 amino acids. The only DNA kept is the CDR3, 45 bases in frame from the first base.

General study outcomes and caveats: Because the study included only a small number of donors, the genetic and exposure-history diversity represented was limited. Compared with non-shared clonotypes, the clonotypes found in all four sorted-subset donors had higher generation probabilities. Pairwise subsampling indicated that sequencing depth was expected to affect the degree of clonotype sharing among donors. Naive subsets generally had larger estimated clonotype richness than memory subsets did. Sampling was restricted to blood, and TCR repertoires in tissue are likely to differ from TCR repertoires in blood. Incomplete sequencing was indicated by rarefaction of sorted-subset datasets, despite the large sequencing depth. Approximately 5% of naive CD4, 3.5% of naive CD8, roughly 2.5% of memory CD4, and over 0.35% of memory CD8 clonotypes were shared across several donors.

The receptor was derived from a man younger than 35 in good health. Sequenced material: naive CD8+ T cells sorted from blood. In the paper's terms, the cell subset or site label means: CD45RA+CCR7+. The V and J segments used are TRBV4-1 and TRBJ1-5; TRBD1 is a weak D gene call, 5 bases matching. The CDR3 region: CASSHTGADGQPQHF. The sequenced DNA: TGCGCCAGCAGCCATACCGGGGCCGATGGGCAGCCCCAGCATTTT.